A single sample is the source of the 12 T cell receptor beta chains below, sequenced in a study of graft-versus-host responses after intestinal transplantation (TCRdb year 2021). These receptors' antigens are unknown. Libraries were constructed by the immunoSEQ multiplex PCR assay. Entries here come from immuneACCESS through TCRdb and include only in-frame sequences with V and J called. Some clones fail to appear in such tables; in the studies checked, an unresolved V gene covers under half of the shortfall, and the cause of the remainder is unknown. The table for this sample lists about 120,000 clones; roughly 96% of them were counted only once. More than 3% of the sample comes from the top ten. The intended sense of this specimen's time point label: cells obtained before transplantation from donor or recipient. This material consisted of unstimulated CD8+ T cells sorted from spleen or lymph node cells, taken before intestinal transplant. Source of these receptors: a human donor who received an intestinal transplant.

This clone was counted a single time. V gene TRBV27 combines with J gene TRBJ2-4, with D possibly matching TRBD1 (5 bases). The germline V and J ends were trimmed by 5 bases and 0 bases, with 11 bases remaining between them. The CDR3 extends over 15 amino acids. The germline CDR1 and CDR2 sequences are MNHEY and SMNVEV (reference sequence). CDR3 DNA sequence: TGTGCCAGCAGTCAGACAGCACTAGCCAAAAACATTCAGTACTTC. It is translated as CASSQTALAKNIQYF.

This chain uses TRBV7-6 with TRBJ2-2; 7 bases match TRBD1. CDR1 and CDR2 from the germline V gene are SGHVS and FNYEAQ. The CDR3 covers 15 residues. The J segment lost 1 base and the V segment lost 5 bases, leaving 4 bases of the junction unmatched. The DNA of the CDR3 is TGTGCCAGCAGCCCGGGACAGATGAACACCGGGGAGCTGTTTTTT. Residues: CASSPGQMNTGELFF.

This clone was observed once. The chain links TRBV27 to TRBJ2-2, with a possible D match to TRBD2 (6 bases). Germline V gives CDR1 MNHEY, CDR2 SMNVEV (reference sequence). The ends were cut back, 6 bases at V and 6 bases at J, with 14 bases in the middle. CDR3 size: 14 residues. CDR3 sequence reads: CASRDLASAGELFF. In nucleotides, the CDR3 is TGTGCCAGCAGGGACCTAGCGTCGGCCGGGGAGCTGTTTTTT.

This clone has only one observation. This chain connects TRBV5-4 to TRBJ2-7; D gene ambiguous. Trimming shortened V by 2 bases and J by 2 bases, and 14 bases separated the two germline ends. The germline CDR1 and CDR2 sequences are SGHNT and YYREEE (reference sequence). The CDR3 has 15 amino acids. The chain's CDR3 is CASSLGPWSAYEQYF. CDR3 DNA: TGTGCCAGCAGCTTAGGCCCGTGGAGCGCCTACGAGCAGTACTTC.

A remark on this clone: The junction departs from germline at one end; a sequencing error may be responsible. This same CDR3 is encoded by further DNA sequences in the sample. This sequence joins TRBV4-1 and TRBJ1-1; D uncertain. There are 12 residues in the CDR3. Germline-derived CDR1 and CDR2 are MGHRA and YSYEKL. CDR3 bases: TGTGCCAGCAGCCTTCGGGGTACTGAAGCTTTCTTT. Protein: CASSLRGTEAFF.

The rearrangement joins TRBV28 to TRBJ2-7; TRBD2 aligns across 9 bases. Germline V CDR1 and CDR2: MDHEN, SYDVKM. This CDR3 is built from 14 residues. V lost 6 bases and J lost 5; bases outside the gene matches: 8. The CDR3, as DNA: TGTGCCAGCAGAGGCCTAGCGGGAAACAACGAGCAGTACTTC. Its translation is CASRGLAGNNEQYF. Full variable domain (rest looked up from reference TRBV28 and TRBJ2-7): DVKVTQSSRYLVKRTGEKVFLECVQDMDHENMFWYRQDPGLGLRLIYFSYDVKMKEKGDIPEGYSVSREKKERFSLILESASTNQTSMYLCASRGLAGNNEQYFGPGTRLTVT.

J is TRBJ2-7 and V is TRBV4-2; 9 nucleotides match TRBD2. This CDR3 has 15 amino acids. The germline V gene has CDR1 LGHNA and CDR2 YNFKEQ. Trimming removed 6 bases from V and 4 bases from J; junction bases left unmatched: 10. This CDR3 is CASRPTSGPFYEQYF. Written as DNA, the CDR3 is TGTGCCAGCAGGCCGACTAGCGGTCCCTTTTACGAGCAGTACTTC.

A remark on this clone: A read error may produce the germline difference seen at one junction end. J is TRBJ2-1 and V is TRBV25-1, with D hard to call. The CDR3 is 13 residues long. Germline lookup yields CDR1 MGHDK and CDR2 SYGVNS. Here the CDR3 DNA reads TGTGCCAGCAGTGGTAGCTCCCACAATGAGCAGTTCTTC. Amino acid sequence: CASSGSSHNEQFF.

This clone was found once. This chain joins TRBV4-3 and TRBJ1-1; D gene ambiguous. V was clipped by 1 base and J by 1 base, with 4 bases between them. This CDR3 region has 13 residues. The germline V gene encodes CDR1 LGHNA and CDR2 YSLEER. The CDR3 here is CASSQGWNTEAFF. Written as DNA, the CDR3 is TGCGCCAGCAGCCAAGGCTGGAACACTGAAGCTTTCTTT.

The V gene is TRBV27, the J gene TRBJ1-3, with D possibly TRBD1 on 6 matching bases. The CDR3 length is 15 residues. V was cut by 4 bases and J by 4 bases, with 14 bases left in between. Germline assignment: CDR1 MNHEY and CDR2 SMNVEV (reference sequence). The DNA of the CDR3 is TGTGCCAGCAGTTCAACAGGGACGCGCGGAAACACCATATATTTT. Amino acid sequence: CASSSTGTRGNTIYF.

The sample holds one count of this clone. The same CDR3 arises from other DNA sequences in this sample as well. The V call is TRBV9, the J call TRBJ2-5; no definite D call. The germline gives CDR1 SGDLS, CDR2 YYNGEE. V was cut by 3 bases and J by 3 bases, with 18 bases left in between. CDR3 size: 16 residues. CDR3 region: CASSATDLKLKETQYF. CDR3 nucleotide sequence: TGTGCCAGCAGCGCGACCGATTTAAAACTAAAAGAGACCCAGTACTTC. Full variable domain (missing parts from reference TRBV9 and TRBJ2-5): DSGVTQTPKHLITATGQRVTLRCSPRSGDLSVYWYQQSLDQGLQFLIQYYNGEERAKGNILERFSAQQFPDLHSELNLSSLELGDSALYFCASSATDLKLKETQYFGPGTRLLVL.

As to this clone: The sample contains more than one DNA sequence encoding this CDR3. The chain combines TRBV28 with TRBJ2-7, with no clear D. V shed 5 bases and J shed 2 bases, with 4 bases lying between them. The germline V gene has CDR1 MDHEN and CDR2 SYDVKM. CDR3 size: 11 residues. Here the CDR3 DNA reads TGTGCCAGCAGTCCCGCCTACGAGCAGTACTTC. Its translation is CASSPAYEQYF.